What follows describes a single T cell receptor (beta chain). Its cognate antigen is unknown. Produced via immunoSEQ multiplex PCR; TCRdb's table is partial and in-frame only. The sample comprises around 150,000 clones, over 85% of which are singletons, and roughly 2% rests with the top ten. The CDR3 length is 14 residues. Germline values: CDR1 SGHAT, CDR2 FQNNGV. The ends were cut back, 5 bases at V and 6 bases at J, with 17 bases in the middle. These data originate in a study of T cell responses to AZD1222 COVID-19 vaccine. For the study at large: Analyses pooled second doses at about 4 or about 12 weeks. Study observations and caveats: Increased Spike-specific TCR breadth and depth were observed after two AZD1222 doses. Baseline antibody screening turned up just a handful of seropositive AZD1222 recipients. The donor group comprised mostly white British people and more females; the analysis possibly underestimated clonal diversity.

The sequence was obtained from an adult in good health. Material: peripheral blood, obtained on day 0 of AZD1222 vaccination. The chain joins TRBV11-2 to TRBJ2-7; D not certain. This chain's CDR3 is CASSQINIRAEQYF. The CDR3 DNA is TGTGCCAGCAGCCAGATTAATATAAGGGCCGAGCAGTACTTC.